This T cell receptor beta chain was retrieved from a study of blood T cell repertoires in COVID-19. Germline assignment: CDR1 SGHRS and CDR2 YFSETQ. The CDR3 consists of 13 residues. V lost 4 bases and J lost 6, with 8 bases in between. Original data processing: Quantification of nucleated cells was approximated via reference gene primer amplification. Data came from immunoSEQ multiplex PCR; TCRdb stores just in-frame clones and leaves some out. V and J calls and clone size are copied from that table; D and trimming were computed from the DNA. The sample consists of under 120,000 clones, roughly nine tenths of them appearing once.

Sequencing was performed on peripheral blood. The rearrangement uses TRBV5-1 and TRBJ2-6; unclear D gene. The TCR was taken from a woman older than 75 with acute or convalescent COVID-19. CDR3 DNA sequence: TGCGCCAGCAGCCCCGCGGAGGCCAACGTCCTGACTTTC. Residues: CASSPAEANVLTF.